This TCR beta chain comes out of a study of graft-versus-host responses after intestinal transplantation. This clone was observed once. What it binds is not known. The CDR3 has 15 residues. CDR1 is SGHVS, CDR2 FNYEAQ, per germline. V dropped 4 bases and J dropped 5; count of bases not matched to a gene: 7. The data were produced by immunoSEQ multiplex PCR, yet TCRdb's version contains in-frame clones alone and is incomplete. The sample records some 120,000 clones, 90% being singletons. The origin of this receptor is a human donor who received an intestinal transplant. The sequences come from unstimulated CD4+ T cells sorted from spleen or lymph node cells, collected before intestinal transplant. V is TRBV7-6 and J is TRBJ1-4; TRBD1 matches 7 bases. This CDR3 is CASSYQTGRNEKLFF. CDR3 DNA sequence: TGTGCCAGCAGCTACCAGACAGGGCGAAATGAAAAACTGTTTTTT.